Listed here is a single T cell receptor (beta chain). The antigen is undetermined. This specimen comes from a study of T cell clusters in autoimmune cytopenias. At the level of the study: A median of roughly 50,000 TRB reads per sample yielded a median roughly 2,500 distinct clonotypes. Study results and limitations: Physiological T cell clusters of healthy donors were apparently absent in primary autoimmune cytopenia patients.

One tube held mixed TRB-A and TRB-B primer pools for touch-down PCR. With the multiplex PCR reads reprocessed, TCRdb shows one record per CDR3 protein and no DNA. The sample data list around 2,500 distinct CDR3 sequences. Roughly 38,000 genome equivalents of blood DNA were amplified for TRB. Sequencing was done on a sample of peripheral blood. The sequence was collected from a human donor with an autoimmune cytopenia or autoimmune hepatitis (not recorded which).

Here the CDR3 reads CASSGEGGGTGELFF. This chain uses TRBV7-3 with TRBJ2-2; the D call from TCRdb, TRBD1, cannot be confirmed without DNA. This CDR3 has 15 residues. Germline V CDR1 and CDR2: SGHTA, FQGTGA.